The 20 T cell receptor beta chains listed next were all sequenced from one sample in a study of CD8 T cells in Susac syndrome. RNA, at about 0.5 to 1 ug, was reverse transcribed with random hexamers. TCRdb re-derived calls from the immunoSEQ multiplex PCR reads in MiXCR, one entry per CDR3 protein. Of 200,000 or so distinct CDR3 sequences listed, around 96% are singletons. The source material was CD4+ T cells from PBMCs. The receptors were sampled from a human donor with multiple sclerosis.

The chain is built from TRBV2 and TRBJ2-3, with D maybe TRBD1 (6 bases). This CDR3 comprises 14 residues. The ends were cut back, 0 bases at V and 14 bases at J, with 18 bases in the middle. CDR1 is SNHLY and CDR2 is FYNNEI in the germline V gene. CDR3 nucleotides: TGTGCCAGCAGTGAAGCATACCGGGACACCTTAGCGTATTTT. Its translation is CASSEAYRDTLAYF.

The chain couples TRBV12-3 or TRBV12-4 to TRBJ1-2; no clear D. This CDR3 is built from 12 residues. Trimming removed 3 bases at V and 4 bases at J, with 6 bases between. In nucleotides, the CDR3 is TGTGCCAGCAGTTTGGTTTTCTATGGCTACACCTTC. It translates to CASSLVFYGYTF.

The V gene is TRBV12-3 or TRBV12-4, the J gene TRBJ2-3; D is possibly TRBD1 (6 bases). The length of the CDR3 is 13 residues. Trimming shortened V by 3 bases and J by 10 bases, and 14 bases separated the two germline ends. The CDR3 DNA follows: TGTGCCAGCAGTTTTCGGGACACCGATTCGCAGTATTTT. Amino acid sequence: CASSFRDTDSQYF.

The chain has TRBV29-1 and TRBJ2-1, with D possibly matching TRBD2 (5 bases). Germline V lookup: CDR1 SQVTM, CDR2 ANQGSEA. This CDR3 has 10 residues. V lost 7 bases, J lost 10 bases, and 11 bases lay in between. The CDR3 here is CSALAWEQFF. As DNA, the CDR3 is TGCAGCGCCCTAGCATGGGAGCAGTTCTTC.

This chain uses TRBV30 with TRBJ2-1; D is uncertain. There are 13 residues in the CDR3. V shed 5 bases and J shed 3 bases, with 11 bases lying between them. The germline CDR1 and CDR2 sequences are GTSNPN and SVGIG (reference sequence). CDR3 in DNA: TGTGCCTGGGGACCGACTGGCTACAATGAGCAGTTCTTC. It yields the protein CAWGPTGYNEQFF.

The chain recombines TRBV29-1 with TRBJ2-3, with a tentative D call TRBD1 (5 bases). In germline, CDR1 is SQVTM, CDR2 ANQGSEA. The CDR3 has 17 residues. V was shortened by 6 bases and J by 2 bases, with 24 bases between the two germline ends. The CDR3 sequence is CSVQNSVTGATTDTQYF. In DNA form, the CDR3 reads TGCAGCGTCCAAAATTCAGTCACAGGAGCGACCACAGATACGCAGTATTTT.

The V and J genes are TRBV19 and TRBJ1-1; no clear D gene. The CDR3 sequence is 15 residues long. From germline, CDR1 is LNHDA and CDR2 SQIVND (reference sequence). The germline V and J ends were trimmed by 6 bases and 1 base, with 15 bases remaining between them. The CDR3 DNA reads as TGTGCCAGTAGCCAGGTACAAGCGGGGAACACTGAAGCTTTCTTT. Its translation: CASSQVQAGNTEAFF. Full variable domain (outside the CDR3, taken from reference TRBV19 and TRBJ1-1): DGGITQSPKYLFRKEGQNVTLSCEQNLNHDAMYWYRQDPGQGLRLIYYSQIVNDFQKGDIAEGYSVSREKKESFPLTVTSAQKNPTAFYLCASSQVQAGNTEAFFGQGTRLTVV.

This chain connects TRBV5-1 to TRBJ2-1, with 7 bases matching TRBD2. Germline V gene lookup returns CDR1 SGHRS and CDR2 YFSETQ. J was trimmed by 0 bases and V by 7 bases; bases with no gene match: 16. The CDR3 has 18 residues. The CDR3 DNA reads TGCGCCAGCGGCCGCGGGGGAGGGAGACAGAGCTCCTACAATGAGCAGTTCTTC. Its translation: CASGRGGGRQSSYNEQFF.

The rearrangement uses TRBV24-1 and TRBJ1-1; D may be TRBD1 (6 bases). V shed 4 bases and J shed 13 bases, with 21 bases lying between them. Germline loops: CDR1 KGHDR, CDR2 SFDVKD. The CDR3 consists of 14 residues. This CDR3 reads CATSDPGDTTKLFF. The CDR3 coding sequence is TGTGCCACCAGTGACCCAGGGGATACTACTAAGCTTTTCTTT.

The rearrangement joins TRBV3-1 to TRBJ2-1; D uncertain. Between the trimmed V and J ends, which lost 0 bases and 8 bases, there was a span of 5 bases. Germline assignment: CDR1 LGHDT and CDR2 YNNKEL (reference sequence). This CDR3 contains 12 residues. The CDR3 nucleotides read TGTGCCAGCAGCCAAGATATCCATGAGCAGTTCTTC. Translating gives CASSQDIHEQFF.

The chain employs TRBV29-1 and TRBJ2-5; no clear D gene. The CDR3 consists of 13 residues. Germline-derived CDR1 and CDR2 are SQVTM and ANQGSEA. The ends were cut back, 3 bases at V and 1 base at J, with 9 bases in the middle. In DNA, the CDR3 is TGCAGCGTTGACAAGGCAGTCCAAGAGACCCAGTACTTC. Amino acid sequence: CSVDKAVQETQYF. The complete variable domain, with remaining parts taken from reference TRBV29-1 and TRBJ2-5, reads SAVISQKPSRDICQRGTSLTIQCQVDSQVTMMFWYRQQPGQSLTLIATANQGSEATYESGFVIDKFPISRPNLTFSTLTVSNMSPEDSSIYLCSVDKAVQETQYFGPGTRLLVL.

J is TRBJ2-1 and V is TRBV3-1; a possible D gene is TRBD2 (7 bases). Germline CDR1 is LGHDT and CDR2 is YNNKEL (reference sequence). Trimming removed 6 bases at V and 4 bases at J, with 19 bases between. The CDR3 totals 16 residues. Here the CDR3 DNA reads TGTGCCAGCAGACCCCGGGGGGCGGGGGTGTACAATGAGCAGTTCTTC. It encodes CASRPRGAGVYNEQFF.

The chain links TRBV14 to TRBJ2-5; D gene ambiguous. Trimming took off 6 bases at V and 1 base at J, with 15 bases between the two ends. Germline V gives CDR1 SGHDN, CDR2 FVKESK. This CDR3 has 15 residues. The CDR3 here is CASSLSLGFQETQYF. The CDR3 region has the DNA TGTGCCAGCAGTCTATCGCTAGGTTTCCAAGAGACCCAGTACTTC.

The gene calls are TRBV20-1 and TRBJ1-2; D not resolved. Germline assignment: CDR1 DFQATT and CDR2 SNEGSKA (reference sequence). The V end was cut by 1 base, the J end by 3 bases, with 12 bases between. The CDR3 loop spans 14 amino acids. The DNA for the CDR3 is TGCAGTGCTAGAGTGGTCTTTGGGGACTATGGCTACACCTTC. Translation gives CSARVVFGDYGYTF.

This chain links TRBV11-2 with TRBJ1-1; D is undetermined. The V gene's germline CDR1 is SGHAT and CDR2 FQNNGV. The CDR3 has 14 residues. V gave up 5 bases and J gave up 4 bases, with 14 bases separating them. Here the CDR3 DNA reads TGTGCCAGCAGCCTGACCTCAAAGGGCACTGAAGCTTTCTTT. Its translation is CASSLTSKGTEAFF.

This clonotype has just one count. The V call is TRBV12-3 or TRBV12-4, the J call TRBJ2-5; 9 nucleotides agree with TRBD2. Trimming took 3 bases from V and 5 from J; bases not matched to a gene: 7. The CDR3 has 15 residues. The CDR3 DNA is TGTGCCAGCAGTTTCGGAGCGGGGGGAACGGAGACCCAGTACTTC. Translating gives CASSFGAGGTETQYF.

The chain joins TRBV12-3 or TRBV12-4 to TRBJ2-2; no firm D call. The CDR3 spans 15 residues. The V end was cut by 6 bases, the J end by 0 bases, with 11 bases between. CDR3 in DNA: TGTGCCAGCAGCCCTTCCTCCCCGAACACCGGGGAGCTGTTTTTT. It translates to CASSPSSPNTGELFF.

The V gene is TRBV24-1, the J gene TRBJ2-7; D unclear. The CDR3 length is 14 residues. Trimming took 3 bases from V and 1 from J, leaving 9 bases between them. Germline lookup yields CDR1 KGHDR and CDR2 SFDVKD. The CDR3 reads CATSDAATSYEQYF. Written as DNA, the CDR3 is TGTGCCACCAGTGATGCAGCCACATCCTACGAGCAGTACTTC.

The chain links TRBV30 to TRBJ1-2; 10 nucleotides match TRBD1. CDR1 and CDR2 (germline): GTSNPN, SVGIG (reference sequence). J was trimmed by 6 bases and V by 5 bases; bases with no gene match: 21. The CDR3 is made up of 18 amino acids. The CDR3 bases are TGTGCCTGGTCTTACGCCCTACTCCGGGACAGGGGACGGAATGGCTACACCTTC. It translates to CAWSYALLRDRGRNGYTF.

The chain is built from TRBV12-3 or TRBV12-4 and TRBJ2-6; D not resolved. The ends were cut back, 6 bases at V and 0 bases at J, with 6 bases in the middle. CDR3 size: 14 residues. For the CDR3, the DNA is TGTGCCAGCAGAGATAACTCTGGGGCCAACGTCCTGACTTTC. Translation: CASRDNSGANVLTF.